The rows below give T cell receptor beta chains drawn from one sample of a study of OX40 agonist ivuxolimab in advanced cancers. Clones were read by immunoSEQ multiplex PCR, and TCRdb kept only the in-frame ones, dropping some. The repertoire holds about 67,000 clones, with more than 75% as singletons. Sample: CD4+ or CD8+ T cells sorted from blood, taken in a trial of the OX40 agonist ivuxolimab. The receptor set was obtained from an adult with an advanced solid tumor such as melanoma, head and neck, liver or kidney cancer. The CDR3 runs from the conserved cysteine through the conserved F or W. The order of the fields is J gene, V gene, CDR3 protein.

TRBJ1-5	TRBV6-5	CASSDRAGQPQHF
TRBJ2-1	TRBV5-4	CASSFIAGGPGNEQFF
TRBJ2-5	TRBV13	CASSLGSGSQETQYF
TRBJ2-3	TRBV30	CAWKHGLGRTDTQYF
TRBJ2-7	TRBV2	CASSEPLGLAGEGVQYF
TRBJ2-3	TRBV5-4	CASSLRSGGAIDTQYF
TRBJ2-6	TRBV4-2	CASSQAGLVISSLSGANVLTF
TRBJ1-5	TRBV19	CASRRGRDSNQPQHF
TRBJ2-5	TRBV11-2	CASSPLGLQETQYF
TRBJ2-5	TRBV7-3	CASSSPSHPETQYF
TRBJ1-2	TRBV20-1	CSGTEYGYTF
TRBJ1-4	TRBV18	CASSPRQGGITSTNEKLFF
TRBJ1-2	TRBV5-1	CASSLGTGGGYTF
TRBJ2-1	TRBV27	CASRASSVYNEQFF
TRBJ2-1	TRBV28	CASSPTGINEQFF
TRBJ1-1	TRBV5-1	CASSSTIQENTEAFF
TRBJ2-2	TRBV7-9	CASSPSGANTGELFF
TRBJ1-4	TRBV30	CACRFGTLNEKLFF
TRBJ2-7	TRBV19	CASSVVAGDIYEQYF
TRBJ1-5	TRBV30	CAWSDLDSNQPQHF
TRBJ2-4	TRBV7-2	CASSLGTARGKNIQYF
TRBJ2-6	TRBV5-3	CARSFRGPSGANVLTF
TRBJ2-3	TRBV18	CASSLRPGTDTQYF
TRBJ2-7	TRBV7-6	CASSPDPEYEQYF
TRBJ2-7	TRBV28	CASRGGGGNSYEQYF
TRBJ2-2	TRBV5-4	CASSPGTSGILSGELFF
TRBJ1-1	TRBV6-1	CASSRTVVGPEAFF